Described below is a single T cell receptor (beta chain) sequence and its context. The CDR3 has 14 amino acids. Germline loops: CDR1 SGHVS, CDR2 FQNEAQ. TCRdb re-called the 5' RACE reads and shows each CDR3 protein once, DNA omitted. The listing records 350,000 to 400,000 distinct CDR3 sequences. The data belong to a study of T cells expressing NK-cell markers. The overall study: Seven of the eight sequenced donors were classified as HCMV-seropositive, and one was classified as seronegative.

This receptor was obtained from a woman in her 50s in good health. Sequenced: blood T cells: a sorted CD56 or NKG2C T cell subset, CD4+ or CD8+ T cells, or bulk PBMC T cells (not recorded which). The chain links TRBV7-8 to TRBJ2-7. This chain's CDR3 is CASRPRTGAYEQYF.